This TCR beta chain was sequenced in a study of blood T cell repertoires in COVID-19. On this clone itself: This CDR3 is also generated by other DNA sequences in the sample.

Sequencing was performed with immunoSEQ multiplex PCR; in TCRdb, only in-frame clones are kept and a portion is missing. The sample carries 200,000 to 250,000 clones, approximately 85% recorded once. This TCR came from a man aged 35 to 55 with acute or convalescent COVID-19. The specimen sequenced was peripheral blood.

The CDR3 DNA follows: TGCGCCAGCAGCTTGGGAGGGCTTGGATATGGCTACACCTTC. Its translation: CASSLGGLGYGYTF. The chain has TRBV5-1 and TRBJ1-2; D uncertain. With 0 bases removed from V and 5 bases from J, the gap between germline ends came to 11 bases. Germline CDR1 and CDR2: SGHRS and YFSETQ. This CDR3 has 14 residues.